This TCR beta chain was recovered during a study of human T cells and chemical hapten exposure. The overall study: DPC at 2% was the sensitizing agent, placed on approximately 2 cm by approximately 2 cm of upper inner arm skin.

Time point: pre-sensitization, week 0. Indicated treatment: therapeutic diphenylcyclopropenone sensitization with weekly scalp DPC. Non-pregnant alopecia patients aged 18 to 70, suitable for DPC therapy. CDR3 length: 16 residues. J was trimmed by 5 bases and V by 2 bases; bases with no gene match: 9. Germline CDR1 reads SEHNR; CDR2 reads FQNEAQ (reference sequence). Unique molecular identifiers were attached to individual cDNA molecules during library preparation. TCRdb re-called the RACE reads with MiXCR, one entry per CDR3 protein. The sample shows around 120,000 distinct CDR3 sequences, roughly 13% of them seen only once. In this sample, this clonotype turned up a few times. The antigen remains undetermined. Findings of the study overall: Relative to control repertoires, expanded TCRs gave rise to significantly more large CDR3 similarity clusters.

The clonotype was recovered from a woman aged 18-29 years with alopecia areata. Some clones in this sample may be carry-over from other donors' samples. The chain is built from TRBV7-9 and TRBJ2-5; 9 bases are a match to TRBD2. This material consisted of whole blood, taken in connection with sensitization to the hapten diphenylcyclopropenone (DPC). CDR3 bases: TGTGCCAGCAGCTTACCCGTTCTAGCGGGGAAGGAGACCCAGTACTTC. Its translation is CASSLPVLAGKETQYF. The whole variable domain, remainder taken from reference TRBV7-9 and TRBJ2-5, is DTGVSQNPRHKITKRGQNVTFRCDPISEHNRLYWYRQTLGQGPEFLTYFQNEAQLEKSRLLSDRFSAERPKGSFSTLEIQRTEQGDSAMYLCASSLPVLAGKETQYFGPGTRLLVL.